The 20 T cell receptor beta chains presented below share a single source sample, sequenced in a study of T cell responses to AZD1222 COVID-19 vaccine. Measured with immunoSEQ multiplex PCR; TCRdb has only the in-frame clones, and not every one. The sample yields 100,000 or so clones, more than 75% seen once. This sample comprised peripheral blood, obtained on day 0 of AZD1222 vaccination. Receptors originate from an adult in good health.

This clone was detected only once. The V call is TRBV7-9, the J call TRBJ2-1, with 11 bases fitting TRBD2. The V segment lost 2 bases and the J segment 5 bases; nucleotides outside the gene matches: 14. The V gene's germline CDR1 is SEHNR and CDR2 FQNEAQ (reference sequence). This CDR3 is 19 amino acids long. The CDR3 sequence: CASSLIVGLAGGSHNEQFF. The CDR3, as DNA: TGTGCCAGCAGCTTAATAGTCGGTTTAGCGGGAGGGTCCCACAATGAGCAGTTCTTC.

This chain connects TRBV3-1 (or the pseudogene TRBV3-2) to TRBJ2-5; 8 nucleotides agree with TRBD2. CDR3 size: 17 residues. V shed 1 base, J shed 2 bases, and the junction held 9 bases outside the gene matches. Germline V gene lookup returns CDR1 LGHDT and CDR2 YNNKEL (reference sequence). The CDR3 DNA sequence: TGTGCCAGCAGCCAAGTTCAAGCGGGAGTAAGGCAAGAGACCCAGTACTTC. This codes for CASSQVQAGVRQETQYF.

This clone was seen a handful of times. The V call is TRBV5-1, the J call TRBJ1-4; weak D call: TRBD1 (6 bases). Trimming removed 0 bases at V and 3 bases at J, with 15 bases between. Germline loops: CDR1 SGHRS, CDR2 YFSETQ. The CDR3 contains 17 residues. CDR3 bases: TGCGCCAGCAGCTTGGGGTCAAGGGGGGCCCCTAATGAAAAACTGTTTTTT. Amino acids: CASSLGSRGAPNEKLFF.

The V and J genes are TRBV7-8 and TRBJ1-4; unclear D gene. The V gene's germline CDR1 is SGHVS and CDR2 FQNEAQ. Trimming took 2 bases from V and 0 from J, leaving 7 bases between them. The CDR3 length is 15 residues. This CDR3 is CASSLTDATNEKLFF. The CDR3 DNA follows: TGTGCCAGCAGCTTAACCGACGCAACTAATGAAAAACTGTTTTTT.

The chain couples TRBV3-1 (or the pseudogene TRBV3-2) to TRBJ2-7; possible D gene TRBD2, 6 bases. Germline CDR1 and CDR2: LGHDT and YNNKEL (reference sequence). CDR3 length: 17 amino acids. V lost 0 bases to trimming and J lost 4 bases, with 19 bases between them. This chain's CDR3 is CASSQDSRGSSLYEQYF. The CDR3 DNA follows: TGTGCCAGCAGCCAAGATTCGCGGGGTTCTTCTCTTTACGAGCAGTACTTC.

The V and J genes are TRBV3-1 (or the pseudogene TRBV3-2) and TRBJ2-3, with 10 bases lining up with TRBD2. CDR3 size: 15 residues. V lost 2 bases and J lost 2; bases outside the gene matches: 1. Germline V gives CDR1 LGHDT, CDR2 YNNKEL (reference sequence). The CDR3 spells CASSQTSGDTDTQYF. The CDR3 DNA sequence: TGTGCCAGCAGCCAAACTAGCGGGGACACAGATACGCAGTATTTT.

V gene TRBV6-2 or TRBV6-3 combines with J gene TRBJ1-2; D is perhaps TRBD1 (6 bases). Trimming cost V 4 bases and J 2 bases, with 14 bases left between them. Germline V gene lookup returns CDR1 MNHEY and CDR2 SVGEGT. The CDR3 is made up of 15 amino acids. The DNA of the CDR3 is TGTGCCAGCAGTTCTCCCGTAGGGGGGAACTATGGCTACACCTTC. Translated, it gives CASSSPVGGNYGYTF.

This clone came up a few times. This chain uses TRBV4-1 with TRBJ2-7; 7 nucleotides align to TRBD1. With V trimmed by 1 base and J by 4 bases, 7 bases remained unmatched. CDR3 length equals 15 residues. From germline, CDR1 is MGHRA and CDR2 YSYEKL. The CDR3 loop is CASSQGDSKPYEQYF. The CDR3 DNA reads TGCGCCAGCAGCCAAGGGGACAGCAAGCCATACGAGCAGTACTTC.

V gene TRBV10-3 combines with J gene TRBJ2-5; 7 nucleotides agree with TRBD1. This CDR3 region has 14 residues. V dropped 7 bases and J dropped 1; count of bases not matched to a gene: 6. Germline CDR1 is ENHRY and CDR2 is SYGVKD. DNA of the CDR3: TGTGCCATCAACAGGGGTACAGGCCAAGAGACCCAGTACTTC. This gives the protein CAINRGTGQETQYF.

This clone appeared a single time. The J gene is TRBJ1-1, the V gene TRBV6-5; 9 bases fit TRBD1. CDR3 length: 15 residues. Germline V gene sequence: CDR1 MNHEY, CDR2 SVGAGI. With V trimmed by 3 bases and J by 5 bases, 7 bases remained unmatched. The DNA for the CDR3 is TGTGCCAGCAGTTATTCCGGGACAGGGAAAACTGAAGCTTTCTTT. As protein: CASSYSGTGKTEAFF.

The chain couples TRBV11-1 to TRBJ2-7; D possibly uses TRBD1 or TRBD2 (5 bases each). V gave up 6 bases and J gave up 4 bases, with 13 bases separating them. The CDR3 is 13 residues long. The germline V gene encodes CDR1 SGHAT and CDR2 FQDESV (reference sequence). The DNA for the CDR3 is TGTGCCAGCAGTAATACGTGGGGGTACGAGCAGTACTTC. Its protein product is CASSNTWGYEQYF.

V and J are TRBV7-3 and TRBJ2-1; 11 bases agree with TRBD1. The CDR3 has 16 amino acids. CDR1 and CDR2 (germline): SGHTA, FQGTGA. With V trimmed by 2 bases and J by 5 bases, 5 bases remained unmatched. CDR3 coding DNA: TGTGCCAGCAGCTTACACCCGGACAGGGGGCACAATGAGCAGTTCTTC. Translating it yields CASSLHPDRGHNEQFF.

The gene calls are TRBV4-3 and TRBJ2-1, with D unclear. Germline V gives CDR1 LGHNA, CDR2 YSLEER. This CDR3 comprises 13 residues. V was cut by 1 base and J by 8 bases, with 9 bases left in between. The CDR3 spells CASSQALADEQFF. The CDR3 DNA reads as TGCGCCAGCAGCCAAGCGTTGGCTGATGAGCAGTTCTTC.

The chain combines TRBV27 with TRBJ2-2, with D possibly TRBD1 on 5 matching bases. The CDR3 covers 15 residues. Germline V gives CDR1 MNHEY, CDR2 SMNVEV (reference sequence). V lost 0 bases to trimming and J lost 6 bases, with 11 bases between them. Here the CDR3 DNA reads TGTGCCAGCAGTTTATCATCCAGGGTTGCCGGGGAGCTGTTTTTT. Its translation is CASSLSSRVAGELFF.

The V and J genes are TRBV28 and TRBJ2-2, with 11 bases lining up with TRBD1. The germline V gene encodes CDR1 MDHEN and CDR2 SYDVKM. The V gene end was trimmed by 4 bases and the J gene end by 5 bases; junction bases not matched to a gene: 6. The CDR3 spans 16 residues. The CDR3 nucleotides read TGTGCCAGCAGTTCCGGACAGGGGGCGACGACCGGGGAGCTGTTTTTT. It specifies CASSSGQGATTGELFF.

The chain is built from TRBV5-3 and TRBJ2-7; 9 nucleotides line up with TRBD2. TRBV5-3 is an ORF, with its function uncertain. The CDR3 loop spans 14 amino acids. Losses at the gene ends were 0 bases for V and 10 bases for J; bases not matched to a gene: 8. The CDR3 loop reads CARSLVGSGRGQYF. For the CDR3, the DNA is TGTGCCAGAAGCTTGGTTGGTAGCGGGAGAGGTCAGTACTTC.

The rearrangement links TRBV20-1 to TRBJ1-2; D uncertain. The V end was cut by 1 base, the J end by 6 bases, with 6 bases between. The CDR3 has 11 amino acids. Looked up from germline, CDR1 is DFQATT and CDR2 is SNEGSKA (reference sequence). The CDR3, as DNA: TGCAGTGCTAGAGTCAACGATGGCTACACCTTC. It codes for CSARVNDGYTF.

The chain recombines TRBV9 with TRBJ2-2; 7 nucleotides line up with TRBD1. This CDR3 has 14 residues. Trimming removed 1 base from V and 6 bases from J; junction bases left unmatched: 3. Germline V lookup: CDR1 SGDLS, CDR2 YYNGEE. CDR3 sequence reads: CASSVNRGAGELFF. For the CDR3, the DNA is TGTGCCAGCAGCGTAAACAGGGGCGCCGGGGAGCTGTTTTTT.

The CDR3 DNA reads TGTGCCAGCGCTGGGAGACTCGGGACTAGCGGGAGTGTGATCTACAATGAGCAGTTCTTC. This sequence encodes CASAGRLGTSGSVIYNEQFF. The chain carries TRBV28 and TRBJ2-1, with 14 nucleotides matching TRBD2. CDR1 is MDHEN, CDR2 SYDVKM, per germline. After removal of 8 bases from V and 3 bases from J, the junction contained 18 bases not matched to a gene. This CDR3 is 20 amino acids long.

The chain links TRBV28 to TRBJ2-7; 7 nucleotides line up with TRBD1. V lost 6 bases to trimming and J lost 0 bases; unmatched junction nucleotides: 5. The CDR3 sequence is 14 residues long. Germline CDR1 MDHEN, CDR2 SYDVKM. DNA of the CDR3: TGTGCCAGCAGCTTTCGGACAGGCTCCTACGAGCAGTACTTC. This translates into CASSFRTGSYEQYF.